This T cell receptor beta chain appears in the sequencing data of a study of CD8 T cells in ankylosing spondylitis. Study-wide findings and caveats: Among TCR beta sequences, a motif of several highly homologous variants appeared characteristic of ankylosing spondylitis blood. Disease-linked clones bore a CD8+ phenotype and were relatively rare in peripheral blood. There was reportedly significant enrichment of clones that were disease-linked in matched ankylosing spondylitis synovial fluid.

With regard to this clonotype: The antigen is unknown.

The J segment lost 5 bases and the V segment lost 10 bases, leaving 8 bases of the junction unmatched. The CDR3 runs 13 residues. Germline assignment: CDR1 MNHNY and CDR2 SVGAGI (reference sequence). Quantitative 5'-RACE with molecular barcodes produced the TCR beta libraries. MiXCR, applied by TCRdb to the 5' RACE reads, yields one record per CDR3 protein. The table has 30,000 to 35,000 distinct CDR3 sequences, less than 40% seen once. This receptor was taken from a male donor with ankylosing spondylitis. The V gene is TRBV6-6, the J gene TRBJ2-7, with TRBD1 matching over 10 bases. The material sequenced was synovial fluid, either unsorted or a sorted T cell fraction (not recorded which). The CDR3 DNA reads as TGTGCCACCAGACAGGGGGCGTTGAACGAGCAGTACTTC. Amino acid sequence: CATRQGALNEQYF.